The text below deals with one TCR beta chain. Its antigen is undetermined. Primers included in the PCR were 60 Vbeta and 13 Jbeta primers. This table comes from immunoSEQ multiplex PCR, and its TCRdb copy is limited to in-frame clones, with some not included. Among 100,000 to 130,000 clones listed, more than 70% were seen once. The CDR3 has 13 residues. V gave up 6 bases and J gave up 3 bases, with 11 bases separating them. Germline assignment: CDR1 LNHDA and CDR2 SQIVND (reference sequence). This sample was included in a study of cytomegalovirus exposure and HLA in healthy donors. Study overall: Researchers previously reported finding 90 million to 130 million unique TCR beta sequences from roughly 170 million T cells.

Regarding the study as a whole: V- and J-gene trimming of TCR beta was linked (in a later analysis) to a missense DCLRE1C variant. Reports indicated that the classifier achieved high specificity and sensitivity in diagnosing cytomegalovirus status. The authors enumerated roughly 160 TCR beta chains as linked to cytomegalovirus.

The sequencing sample was made of PBMCs. The V and J genes are TRBV19 and TRBJ1-1; D gene ambiguous. The receptor's source is a man between 18 and 35 years old in good health and CMV-seronegative. The CDR3: CASSGGLYTEAFF. The CDR3 coding sequence is TGTGCCAGTAGCGGCGGGCTGTACACTGAAGCTTTCTTT.